Following are 26 T cell receptor beta chains from one sample sequenced in a study of cytomegalovirus exposure and HLA in healthy donors. The primer mix had 60 Vbeta and 13 Jbeta primers. The data were produced by immunoSEQ multiplex PCR, yet TCRdb's version contains in-frame clones alone and is incomplete. The table has roughly 120,000 clones, approximately 9.4% seen once. Sequencing used PBMCs. The receptors originated from a man aged 30-40 years in good health and CMV-seronegative.

J is TRBJ1-2 and V is TRBV10-3; 9 bases fit TRBD1. V gave up 2 bases and J gave up 6 bases; unmatched junction bases: 7. The CDR3 spans 15 residues. Germline V gene data show CDR1 as ENHRY and CDR2 as SYGVKD. In DNA form, the CDR3 reads TGTGCCATCAGTGAGCCGGACAGGGGATGGAATGGCTACACCTTC. Translation gives CAISEPDRGWNGYTF.

There are a few counts of this clone. V is TRBV6-1 and J is TRBJ1-1, with 7 nucleotides matching TRBD1. CDR1 MNHNS and CDR2 SASEGT come from the germline V gene. The CDR3 has 13 residues. V shed 2 bases, J shed 7 bases, and the junction held 4 bases outside the gene matches. Here the CDR3 reads CASSETGALEAFF. The CDR3 DNA follows: TGTGCCAGCAGTGAAACAGGGGCTCTTGAAGCTTTCTTT.

This clone turned up a few times. The gene calls are TRBV5-4 and TRBJ2-7; 9 bases are shared with TRBD2. The V gene's germline CDR1 is SGHNT and CDR2 YYREEE (reference sequence). The CDR3 covers 15 residues. Trimming cost V 0 bases and J 5 bases; bases outside gene matches: 6. CDR3 residues: CASSLDSGGSDEQYF. The CDR3, as DNA: TGTGCCAGCAGCTTGGATAGCGGGGGCTCGGACGAGCAGTACTTC.

This clone was found a few times. CDR3 sequence (DNA): TGTGGGACTCCAAGCTCTGGAAACACCATATATTTT. It codes for CGTPSSGNTIYF. The chain carries TRBV30 and TRBJ1-3; D is uncertain. Germline CDR1 and CDR2: GTSNPN and SVGIG (reference sequence). This CDR3 contains 12 residues.

CDR3 sequence reads: CASSSPFGELFF. CDR3 DNA sequence: TGTGCCAGCAGCTCTCCCTTCGGGGAGCTGTTTTTT. The chain uses TRBV5-4 and TRBJ2-2; D call uncertain. Trimming cost V 3 bases and J 7 bases, with 7 bases left between them. CDR1 is SGHNT and CDR2 is YYREEE in the germline V gene (reference sequence). The CDR3 length is 12 residues.

The chain joins TRBV19 to TRBJ2-2; TRBD2 might be the D (6 bases). Trimming took off 3 bases at V and 3 bases at J, with 11 bases between the two ends. The CDR3 length is 15 residues. CDR1 and CDR2 (germline): LNHDA, SQIVND (reference sequence). The DNA of the CDR3 is TGTGCCAGTAGTATTGAAGGGGAGGACACCGGGGAGCTGTTTTTT. It is translated as CASSIEGEDTGELFF. Variable domain in full (rest from reference TRBV19 and TRBJ2-2): DGGITQSPKYLFRKEGQNVTLSCEQNLNHDAMYWYRQDPGQGLRLIYYSQIVNDFQKGDIAEGYSVSREKKESFPLTVTSAQKNPTAFYLCASSIEGEDTGELFFGEGSRLTVL.

The chain joins TRBV7-9 to TRBJ2-1, with a possible D match to TRBD1 (6 bases). Germline-derived CDR1 and CDR2 are SEHNR and FQNEAQ (reference sequence). CDR3 length: 14 amino acids. Trimming removed 3 bases from V and 9 bases from J, with 15 bases in between. CDR3 coding DNA: TGTGCCAGCAGCTTCATTAGGGGGTACGGTGAGCAGTTCTTC. Protein product: CASSFIRGYGEQFF. Complete variable domain (other parts from reference TRBV7-9 and TRBJ2-1): DTGVSQNPRHKITKRGQNVTFRCDPISEHNRLYWYRQTLGQGPEFLTYFQNEAQLEKSRLLSDRFSAERPKGSFSTLEIQRTEQGDSAMYLCASSFIRGYGEQFFGPGTRLTVL.

The J gene is TRBJ2-3, the V gene TRBV9; a weak D match, TRBD2 (7 bases). CDR1 and CDR2 from the germline V gene are SGDLS and YYNGEE. Trimming took off 3 bases at V and 5 bases at J, with 19 bases between the two ends. The CDR3 loop spans 16 amino acids. CDR3 sequence: CASSGGRSGAGDTQYF. DNA for the CDR3: TGTGCCAGCAGCGGGGGGCGGAGCGGGGCGGGAGATACGCAGTATTTT.

The chain is built from TRBV6-5 and TRBJ2-2; D remains unclear. Trimming removed 1 base at V and 6 bases at J, with 9 bases between. CDR1 is MNHEY and CDR2 is SVGAGI in the germline V gene. This CDR3 region has 14 residues. The CDR3 DNA reads TGTGCCAGCAGTTACTATACTAACGCCGGGGAGCTGTTTTTT. Translated, it gives CASSYYTNAGELFF.

This chain joins TRBV6-1 and TRBJ1-2; D is undetermined. The CDR3 has 16 residues. Germline V CDR1 and CDR2: MNHNS, SASEGT. V was cut by 2 bases and J by 7 bases, with 20 bases left in between. CDR3 in amino acids: CASSETTVPYSGGYTF. The CDR3 DNA is TGTGCCAGCAGTGAAACCACAGTACCCTACAGTGGTGGCTACACCTTC.

The chain employs TRBV9 and TRBJ2-2; TRBD1 matches at 10 bases. Germline V gene sequence: CDR1 SGDLS, CDR2 YYNGEE. This CDR3 has 15 residues. With V trimmed by 2 bases and J by 4 bases, 2 bases remained unmatched. CDR3 residues: CASSVGTGVTGELFF. The CDR3 DNA follows: TGTGCCAGCAGCGTCGGGACAGGGGTCACCGGGGAGCTGTTTTTT.

The rearrangement uses TRBV6-5 and TRBJ1-1; perhaps TRBD1 as D (5 bases). CDR1 MNHEY and CDR2 SVGAGI come from the germline V gene. V was cut by 2 bases and J by 0 bases, with 13 bases left in between. The CDR3 is made up of 16 amino acids. CDR3 sequence reads: CASSYDRGVMNTEAFF. CDR3 nucleotides: TGTGCCAGCAGTTACGATAGGGGCGTTATGAACACTGAAGCTTTCTTT.

The chain couples TRBV6-5 to TRBJ1-2; weak D call: TRBD1 (5 bases). Looked up from germline, CDR1 is MNHEY and CDR2 is SVGAGI. V lost 8 bases and J lost 4, with 14 bases in between. The CDR3 is made up of 13 amino acids. The CDR3 loop reads CASSSRESYGYTF. As DNA, the CDR3 is TGTGCCAGCTCGAGCAGGGAATCCTATGGCTACACCTTC.

The chain couples TRBV2 to TRBJ2-5; 7 bases fit TRBD1. CDR1 is SNHLY, CDR2 FYNNEI, per germline. The CDR3 has 14 amino acids. After removal of 7 bases from V and 1 base from J, the junction contained 6 bases not matched to a gene. The CDR3 here is CASTKTGVQETQYF. Here the CDR3 DNA reads TGTGCCAGCACTAAAACAGGGGTCCAAGAGACCCAGTACTTC.

This clone came up a few times. The gene calls are TRBV30 and TRBJ2-3; 7 bases match TRBD2. Trimming at V came to 1 base and at J to 4 bases, leaving 11 bases not matched to a gene. CDR3 length: 16 amino acids. Germline V CDR1 and CDR2: GTSNPN, SVGIG (reference sequence). This CDR3 is CAWSGPHSGGADTQYF. The CDR3, as DNA: TGTGCCTGGAGTGGACCTCATTCGGGAGGAGCAGATACGCAGTATTTT.

This clone was counted between two and nine times. This chain joins TRBV5-1 and TRBJ1-2; D is unresolved. Germline values: CDR1 SGHRS, CDR2 YFSETQ. CDR3 length equals 15 residues. V was clipped by 0 bases and J by 6 bases, with 15 bases between them. CDR3 loop: CASSLDGVASDGYTF. The CDR3 nucleotides are TGCGCCAGCAGCTTGGACGGGGTAGCTTCGGATGGCTACACCTTC.

This chain joins TRBV5-6 and TRBJ2-5, with D possibly being TRBD1 (6 bases). This CDR3 has 13 residues. The germline V gene has CDR1 SGHDT and CDR2 YYEEEE. V gave up 4 bases and J gave up 2 bases, with 9 bases separating them. The CDR3 here is CASSGQRQETQYF. The CDR3 DNA reads TGTGCCAGCAGCGGACAGCGGCAAGAGACCCAGTACTTC.

J is TRBJ1-2 and V is TRBV4-3, with D uncertain. V lost 2 bases to trimming and J lost 2 bases, with 12 bases between them. In germline, CDR1 is LGHNA, CDR2 YSLEER. The CDR3 is 15 amino acids. The CDR3 reads CASSQSRTGNYGYTF. The CDR3 DNA reads TGCGCCAGCAGCCAATCCCGGACGGGAAACTATGGCTACACCTTC.

This clone was detected only a few times. CDR3 sequence (DNA): TGTGCCAGCAGTTTGATACTAGCGGGGGGGCCTGGTGAGCAGTTCTTC. This sequence encodes CASSLILAGGPGEQFF. This chain connects TRBV27 to TRBJ2-1; TRBD2 agrees at 13 bases. The germline V gene has CDR1 MNHEY and CDR2 SMNVEV (reference sequence). With 3 bases clipped from V and 9 bases from J, the junction kept 8 bases outside the gene matches. The CDR3 contains 16 residues.

In this sample, this clone turned up a few times. CDR3 sequence (DNA): TGCAGCGTTGAGACAGGGGGTAACACAGATACGCAGTATTTT. Residues: CSVETGGNTDTQYF. This chain uses TRBV29-1 with TRBJ2-3, with 9 bases lining up with TRBD1. Germline V gene data show CDR1 as SQVTM and CDR2 as ANQGSEA. This CDR3 spans 14 amino acids. The V and J ends lost 3 bases and 2 bases, in that order; junction bases with no gene match: 3.

This clone was seen more than once but under ten times. The rearrangement joins TRBV2 to TRBJ2-1; TRBD2 agrees at 13 bases. There are 16 residues in the CDR3. The junction had 4 bases not matched to a gene; V was cut back by 2 bases and J by 6 bases. Germline lookup yields CDR1 SNHLY and CDR2 FYNNEI. The CDR3 DNA is TGTGCCAGCAGTGAACAGAGACTAGCGGGGGGCAATGAGCAGTTCTTC. This sequence encodes CASSEQRLAGGNEQFF.

This sequence joins TRBV5-1 and TRBJ2-1, with 14 nucleotides matching TRBD2. Per germline, CDR1 SGHRS and CDR2 YFSETQ. This CDR3 region has 18 residues. The V gene end was trimmed by 4 bases and the J gene end by 0 bases; junction bases not matched to a gene: 6. CDR3 protein: CASSGGLAGGPSYNEQFF. DNA of the CDR3: TGCGCCAGCAGCGGCGGACTAGCGGGGGGACCCTCCTACAATGAGCAGTTCTTC.

In its sample, this clone was seen many times. The rearrangement joins TRBV30 to TRBJ2-7; TRBD1 matches at 9 bases. J was trimmed by 5 bases and V by 1 base; bases with no gene match: 9. Germline V CDR1 and CDR2: GTSNPN, SVGIG (reference sequence). The CDR3 has 15 amino acids. This CDR3 is CAWSGGTGYGDEQYF. In DNA form, the CDR3 reads TGTGCCTGGAGTGGAGGGACAGGGTATGGCGACGAGCAGTACTTC.

This clone was recorded a few times. The rearrangement uses TRBV12-5 and TRBJ2-1; 10 bases match TRBD1. The V gene end was trimmed by 4 bases and the J gene end by 4 bases; junction bases not matched to a gene: 4. This CDR3 spans 15 amino acids. CDR1 and CDR2 from the germline V gene are LGHNT and FRNRAP. CDR3 coding DNA: TGTGCTAGTGGTTCCCGGGACAGGGGTTACAATGAGCAGTTCTTC. Translated: CASGSRDRGYNEQFF.

The rearrangement joins TRBV19 to TRBJ2-7; 12 nucleotides agree with TRBD2. CDR3 length: 16 amino acids. V was pared by 4 bases and J by 2 bases, with 6 bases of the junction left unmatched. Germline CDR1 reads LNHDA; CDR2 reads SQIVND (reference sequence). The CDR3 here is CASSTPGLAGTYEQYF. CDR3 sequence (DNA): TGTGCCAGTAGTACCCCAGGACTAGCGGGAACCTACGAGCAGTACTTC.

This clone was detected only a few times. This chain uses TRBV27 with TRBJ2-1, with 13 bases matching TRBD2. The J segment lost 5 bases and the V segment lost 2 bases, leaving 3 bases of the junction unmatched. The CDR3 is 16 residues long. From germline, CDR1 is MNHEY and CDR2 SMNVEV (reference sequence). CDR3 sequence reads: CASSLGTSGKHNEQFF. The CDR3 region has the DNA TGTGCCAGCAGTTTAGGGACTAGCGGGAAACACAATGAGCAGTTCTTC.